This TCR beta chain emerged from a study of blood T cells in healthy people across ages (dated by TCRdb to between 2014 and 2017). A note on the overall study: Template switching captured roughly one uniquely barcoded TCR beta cDNA molecule per two T cells in model experiments. Donors of different ages were randomly distributed across sequencing lanes to avoid experimental bias. Age-related changes in TCR beta repertoire diversity were measured in the study by deep sequencing normalized with unique cDNA molecular identifiers. For two donors (one aged 18 to 30 and one aged 80 or older), the study analyzed two additional independent replicas of 1 million unique cDNA reads from the same blood draw. Four age groups were formed from the donors: young (average roughly 16 years), middle-aged (approximately 41), aged (roughly 59) and long-lived (less than 85).

The germline V gene supplies CDR1 WSHSY and CDR2 SAAADI. From cysteine to phenylalanine, the CDR3 is 15 amino acids long. Only the CDR3 DNA stays, 45 bases, in frame from base 1. Deletion took 3 bases off V and 0 bases off J, with a span of 12 bases between the germline ends. Overall results and qualifications from the work: Because the CMV infection status of the donors was unknown, age-related changes in expanded clonotypes may potentially have been confounded. Observed TCR beta diversity per million T cells fell roughly linearly with age, and a significant reduction was already apparent by age around 39. Total diversity estimates from one million sequenced T cells were considered lower bounds and underestimates. Bulk unsorted PBMC profiling prevented conclusive comparison of naive and antigen-experienced compartments. Observed TCR beta diversity correlated strongly with the percentage of naive T cells measured by flow cytometry. The long-lived group showed more naive CD4+ T cells, fewer expanded clones and increased TCR diversity than the aged group, suggesting age selection.

Libraries came from 5' RACE. Sequencing was carried out with an Illumina HiSeq 2500. A second PCR of roughly 6 to 11 cycles was run with a J-beta primer mix and a sample-barcoded 5' primer. A unique molecular identifier was introduced onto each TCR beta cDNA molecule by a template-switch 5' adaptor carrying 12 random nucleotides. Each sample yielded at least 3 million CDR3-containing paired-end reads. First-strand cDNA synthesis was performed from all RNA using the Mint cDNA synthesis kit, with priming by a TRBC-specific oligonucleotide. After uracil-DNA glycosylase treatment, a first 18-cycle PCR used universal primers M1SS and BC2_uni_R on all cDNA. The original pipeline was this. Normalization of each sample was performed by random selection of 1 million high-quality reads, each carrying a distinct molecular identifier. Reads with shared molecular identifiers were discarded instead of being binned into consensus sequences. CDR3 identification, clonotype clustering and error correction used MiTCR with a Q25 quality threshold and the strictest error-elimination algorithm. A nonparametric unseen species model with Euler transformation was used to estimate lower-bound total TCR beta diversity. Starting from the raw public reads, TCRdb applied fastp trimming at Q25, assembled clones with MiXCR and retained in-frame beta chains. CDR3 protein duplicates are merged, each entry listing the most common genes and DNA. The V and J calls and clone size come from TCRdb's table, not from the authors' own analysis. The sample table holds fewer than 750,000 distinct CDR3 sequences, of which more than 45% were seen once. Of the sample, approximately 23% is held by the ten largest clones.

In the case of this clonotype: The antigen this receptor binds is unknown. One base away there is no much larger clone; base qualities are not given.

Systemically healthy Caucasian individuals from Russia, some 36 in total and aged roughly 6 to 100 years, were included as donors. Around 9.9 milliliters of peripheral blood were collected from each donor into EDTA-treated Vacutainer tubes. Ficoll-Paque density-gradient centrifugation was used to isolate PBMCs, with at least 6 million per sample. Total RNA was extracted from PBMCs with Trizol reagent, with at least 5.5 micrograms obtained per sample. For every donor, an aliquot of PBMCs went through flow cytometry to measure the percentages of naive CD45RAhigh/CD27high T cells. The TCR sequence derives from a man older than 75 in good health. The specimen was blood. Recombination connected TRBV10-2 to TRBJ2-7; the D gene lacks a confident call. The nucleotide sequence is TGCGCCAGCAGTGACCCCTCGGGTTCCTCCTACGAGCAGTACTTC. Translation gives CASSDPSGSSYEQYF.